These 13 T cell receptor beta chains share one sample of origin, sequenced in a study of technical replicates of blood from several donors. Using immunoSEQ multiplex PCR, the repertoire was profiled, and TCRdb retains in-frame clones only, with some absent. The repertoire holds roughly 72,000 clones, with around 90% as singletons. Input material: T cells isolated from PBMCs. The receptor source for this set is a human donor in good health.

The rearrangement uses TRBV5-8 and TRBJ1-1; D gene unclear. Germline V gene lookup returns CDR1 SGHTS and CDR2 YDEGEE. This CDR3 is 12 amino acids long. Trimming left V 2 bases short and J 6 bases short, with 8 bases between. CDR3 sequence: CASSFREPEAFF. The CDR3 DNA reads TGTGCCAGCAGCTTTCGCGAGCCTGAAGCTTTCTTT. The variable domain in full, completed from reference TRBV5-8 and TRBJ1-1, reads EAGVTQSPTHLIKTRGQQATLRCSPISGHTSVYWYQQALGLGLQFLLWYDEGEERNRGNFPPRFSGRQFPNYSSELNVNALELEDSALYLCASSFREPEAFFGQGTRLTVV.

This chain joins TRBV2 and TRBJ1-2; D is uncertain. V lost 4 bases and J 6 bases, leaving 3 bases between the germline ends. The CDR3 extends over 10 amino acids. The germline V gene encodes CDR1 SNHLY and CDR2 FYNNEI. CDR3: CASSANGYTF. The CDR3 nucleotides read TGTGCCAGCAGTGCTAATGGCTACACCTTC.

The chain recombines TRBV7-3 with TRBJ2-7; 10 bases fit TRBD1. The CDR3 has 16 amino acids. V gave up 2 bases and J gave up 5 bases; unmatched junction bases: 9. The germline V gene has CDR1 SGHTA and CDR2 FQGTGA. The CDR3 here is CASSLGAGQGNDEQYF. The CDR3 nucleotides are TGTGCCAGCAGCTTAGGGGCGGGACAGGGGAATGACGAGCAGTACTTC.

The rearrangement links TRBV7-3 to TRBJ2-4; a weak D match, TRBD1 (5 bases). The CDR3 totals 16 residues. V shed 2 bases and J shed 5 bases, with 16 bases lying between them. Germline values: CDR1 SGHTA, CDR2 FQGTGA. This chain's CDR3 is CASSLPKDKGENIQYF. CDR3 nucleotide sequence: TGTGCCAGCAGCTTACCTAAGGACAAAGGGGAAAACATTCAGTACTTC.

The genes are TRBV11-3 and TRBJ2-2, with 8 bases aligning to TRBD2. The length of the CDR3 is 15 residues. From germline, CDR1 is SGHNT and CDR2 YENEEA. V gave up 10 bases and J gave up 7 bases; unmatched junction bases: 14. CDR3 nucleotide sequence: TGTGCCACAACGGGACTAGGATATATGGGCGGGGAGCTGTTTTTT. It codes for CATTGLGYMGGELFF.

The CDR3 nucleotides are TGTGCCAGTAGTAAAAGCGGGTTGTACCAAGAGACCCAGTACTTC. Its translation: CASSKSGLYQETQYF. The V gene is TRBV19, the J gene TRBJ2-5, with D perhaps matching TRBD2 (6 bases). Germline CDR1 is LNHDA and CDR2 is SQIVND (reference sequence). The CDR3 is 15 amino acids. The ends were cut back, 4 bases at V and 0 bases at J, with 12 bases in the middle.

J is TRBJ2-7 and V is TRBV29-1; 8 nucleotides match TRBD1. CDR3 length: 13 residues. Germline CDR1 SQVTM, CDR2 ANQGSEA. V was pared by 2 bases and J by 7 bases, with 7 bases of the junction left unmatched. Here the CDR3 reads CSVEIQGDGEQYF. In DNA, the CDR3 is TGCAGCGTTGAAATACAGGGGGACGGGGAGCAGTACTTC.

The rearrangement joins TRBV6-6 to TRBJ2-4; D is unresolved. CDR3 length: 13 residues. The germline V and J ends were trimmed by 8 bases and 6 bases, with 14 bases remaining between them. From germline, CDR1 is MNHNY and CDR2 SVGAGI (reference sequence). The CDR3 reads CASCPEPSNIQYF. CDR3 coding DNA: TGTGCCAGCTGTCCGGAGCCCTCAAACATTCAGTACTTC.

The chain is built from TRBV2 and TRBJ1-3; 10 nucleotides align to TRBD1. This CDR3 has 16 residues. The germline V gene has CDR1 SNHLY and CDR2 FYNNEI. V shed 6 bases, J shed 0 bases, and the junction held 5 bases outside the gene matches. This CDR3 reads CASREGQGFSGNTIYF. The CDR3 coding sequence is TGTGCCAGCAGAGAGGGACAGGGGTTCTCTGGAAACACCATATATTTT. Combining the CDR3 with reference TRBV2 and TRBJ1-3 gives the whole variable domain EPEVTQTPSHQVTQMGQEVILRCVPISNHLYFYWYRQILGQKVEFLVSFYNNEISEKSEIFDDQFSVERPDGSNFTLKIRSTKLEDSAMYFCASREGQGFSGNTIYFGEGSWLTVV.

The chain carries TRBV28 and TRBJ2-5, with 9 bases that match TRBD1. V gave up 4 bases and J gave up 4 bases; unmatched junction bases: 7. The CDR3 contains 15 residues. Per the germline V gene, CDR1 is MDHEN and CDR2 is SYDVKM. The DNA for the CDR3 is TGTGCCAGCAGTTCGGAAGGACAGGGGCTAGAGACCCAGTACTTC. As protein: CASSSEGQGLETQYF.

Concerning this clone: Compared with germline, one end of the junction differs, possibly owing to a read error. The CDR3 loop reads CASSDTGGKLFF. In DNA, the CDR3 is TGTGCTAGCAGCGACACAGGGGGAAAACTGTTTTTT. The chain combines TRBV7-7 with TRBJ1-4; 8 positions agree with TRBD1. Per germline, CDR1 SSHAT and CDR2 FNYEAQ (reference sequence). This CDR3 has 12 residues.

The rearrangement links TRBV11-3 to TRBJ2-1; TRBD2 agrees at 14 bases. CDR3 size: 16 residues. Germline trimming cut 4 bases from V and 7 bases from J; bases unmatched to any gene: 6. Germline V CDR1 and CDR2: SGHNT, YENEEA. CDR3 sequence (DNA): TGTGCCAGCAGCTCGCGACTAGCGGGAGGGGGGAATGAGCAGTTCTTC. Amino acid sequence: CASSSRLAGGGNEQFF.

The gene calls are TRBV19 and TRBJ2-7; 9 bases map to TRBD1. Trimming cost V 3 bases and J 3 bases; bases outside gene matches: 0. Per germline, CDR1 LNHDA and CDR2 SQIVND (reference sequence). This CDR3 is 13 amino acids long. The CDR3 nucleotides are TGTGCCAGTAGTATGACAGGGGGCTACGAGCAGTACTTC. Amino acids: CASSMTGGYEQYF.